These 6 T cell receptor beta chains were sequenced from one sample in a study of regulatory and conventional T cells in RAG deficiency. Blood CD4+ CD25-low CD127-high conventional T cells supplied the genomic DNA template. Some clones are missing from TCRdb's copy, which holds only in-frame ones; the method was immunoSEQ multiplex PCR. The table records about 30,000 clones, 96% of them present only once. In addition, the sample was reused for a study of regulatory T cells. That study reports: The PCR used 52 TRBV and 13 TRBJ primers.

The specimen sequenced was CD25- CD4+ T cells sorted from blood. The receptor set was obtained from a human donor in good health.

V is TRBV7-2 and J is TRBJ2-1; 7 bases are shared with TRBD2. V shed 1 base, J shed 7 bases, and the junction held 4 bases outside the gene matches. CDR1 is SGHTA and CDR2 is FQGNSA in the germline V gene. This CDR3 has 14 residues. This chain's CDR3 is CASSLVGGMNEQFF. DNA of the CDR3: TGTGCCAGCAGCTTAGTGGGAGGGATGAATGAGCAGTTCTTC.

CDR3 residues: CASGGSGWETQYF. In DNA form, the CDR3 reads TGTGCCAGCGGGGGCTCAGGGTGGGAGACCCAGTACTTC. V and J are TRBV6-5 and TRBJ2-5; tentatively, D is TRBD1 (6 bases). The germline V gene has CDR1 MNHEY and CDR2 SVGAGI. CDR3 length equals 13 residues. V was shortened by 8 bases and J by 5 bases, with 15 bases between the two germline ends.

The rearrangement joins TRBV5-1 to TRBJ1-1, with TRBD1 identical over 12 bases. The CDR3 spans 16 residues. Trimming took 4 bases from V and 4 from J; bases not matched to a gene: 8. Germline CDR1 and CDR2: SGHRS and YFSETQ. CDR3 loop: CASSHRDRGLGTEAFF. The CDR3 DNA reads TGCGCCAGCAGCCACCGGGACAGGGGGCTGGGCACTGAAGCTTTCTTT.

The chain is built from TRBV4-3 and TRBJ2-7, with 11 nucleotides matching TRBD2. Germline CDR1 and CDR2: LGHNA and YSLEER. The V gene end was trimmed by 0 bases and the J gene end by 3 bases; junction bases not matched to a gene: 10. The CDR3 is made up of 18 amino acids. CDR3: CASSQEASGRIGRYEQYF. In DNA form, the CDR3 reads TGCGCCAGCAGCCAAGAGGCTAGCGGGAGGATAGGACGCTACGAGCAGTACTTC.

J is TRBJ1-5 and V is TRBV7-2; tentatively, D is TRBD1 (5 bases). CDR1 and CDR2 (germline): SGHTA, FQGNSA. The CDR3 runs to 18 residues. The V end lost 1 base, the J end lost 2 bases, and 18 bases lay between the germline ends. The DNA for the CDR3 is TGTGCCAGCAGCTTAGATGGCAGGGTACCCTATGGCAATCAGCCCCAGCATTTT. Amino acids: CASSLDGRVPYGNQPQHF.

CDR3 amino acids: CASSLGQPYGYTF. The CDR3 DNA is TGTGCCAGCAGCTTAGGACAGCCCTATGGCTACACCTTC. J is TRBJ1-2 and V is TRBV7-2, with a possible D match to TRBD1 (5 bases). There are 13 residues in the CDR3. The germline CDR1 and CDR2 sequences are SGHTA and FQGNSA. The V end was cut by 1 base, the J end by 4 bases, with 7 bases between. The variable domain in full, completed from reference TRBV7-2 and TRBJ1-2, reads GAGVSQSPSNKVTEKGKDVELRCDPISGHTALYWYRQSLGQGLEFLIYFQGNSAPDKSGLPSDRFSAERTGGSVSTLTIQRTQQEDSAVYLCASSLGQPYGYTFGSGTRLTVV.